What follows is one T cell receptor (beta chain) and its context. No antigen is known for it. Within one base of it there is no much larger clone, and no base qualities were kept. The donors were included in the validation cohort of around 120 subjects, a group kept apart from the approximately 670-subject first cohort. The source of the sample is a study of cytomegalovirus exposure and HLA in healthy donors (dated by TCRdb to about 2017). A note on the overall study: According to a later analysis, the 120 or so validation repertoires were produced on the same platform as the approximately 610 repertoires of the first cohort. High-throughput TCR immunosequencing, statistical association of individual TCRs with disease status, and machine learning were combined to predict cytomegalovirus infection status. Besides the first cohort of approximately 670 subjects, a separate validation cohort made up of over a hundred different subjects was used. The study aimed to test whether signatures of past pathogen exposure could be identified by cataloging public T cell receptors.

The library was produced with the immunoSEQ multiplex PCR assay. Regarding the original processing steps: A statistical classification framework was built for diagnosing cytomegalovirus status from the catalog of TCR beta chain sequences. Imported from immuneACCESS, the table was reduced by TCRdb to in-frame sequences with V and J called. These copies leave out some clones; in studies compared against another copy, an unresolved V gene accounts for under half, and the cause of the remainder is not known. V and J calls plus clone size are reproduced from that table; the DNA served to infer D and trimming. Within this sample are 100,000 to 150,000 clones, with approximately 81% of them counted one time only. The top ten clones comprise approximately 2.3% of the sample. Germline trimming: 5 bases from V, 4 bases from J; junction bases outside gene matches: 11. As encoded in the germline V gene, CDR1 is SGHNT while CDR2 is YENEEA. CDR3 length: 16 amino acids, cysteine to phenylalanine. Here the CDR3 DNA is all that survives: 48 bases in frame from base 1.

Summary of the overall study and its limitations: A few of the identified cytomegalovirus-associated TCR beta chains were confirmed in vitro to be specific for cytomegalovirus antigens. It was suggested by the authors that the approach could potentially be generalized to other disease states and immunological phenotypes. Most TCR sequences were seen in very few donors, while some public TCRs were found in many individuals. The classifier was reported to diagnose cytomegalovirus status with high specificity and sensitivity in both the original and validation cohorts. All 130 or so repertoires were used to score co-occurrence in the validation cohort in a later analysis, because that analysis had no HLA typing for the cohort. A total of about 180 TCR beta chains were listed by the study as associated with cytomegalovirus. A later analysis found that TCRs clustered in the first cohort also tended to co-occur in the approximately 120 validation repertoires, with 90% to 95% of cluster scores above 0.

The sequenced sample was PBMCs. The origin of this receptor is a woman in her twenties or thirties in good health and CMV-seronegative. This chain joins TRBV11-3 to TRBJ1-1; TRBD1 lines up with 9 middle nucleotides. The sequenced DNA: TGTGCCAGCAGCCGCGAACAGGGGGCGCCCGGCACTGAAGCTTTCTTT. This sequence encodes CASSREQGAPGTEAFF.